The 21 T cell receptor beta chains reported below all come from one sample, sequenced in a study of response to subunit inactivated influenza vaccine. TCRdb recomputed calls from the RT-PCR reads with MiXCR, one row per CDR3 protein. The sample lists about 190,000 distinct CDR3 sequences, around 14% seen once, with about a quarter in the top ten. This specimen consisted of CD8+ T cells sorted from PBMCs, obtained about 5 days after vaccination. These TCRs come from a man aged 50 to 60 who received an inactivated influenza vaccine.

The V gene is TRBV28, the J gene TRBJ2-7; no clear D. Germline V gene lookup returns CDR1 MDHEN and CDR2 SYDVKM. V was pared by 3 bases and J by 3 bases, with 12 bases between. CDR3 size: 14 residues. In DNA form, the CDR3 reads TGTGCCAGCAGTTTTGCCCCCCCCGGCTACGAGCAGTACTTC. It encodes CASSFAPPGYEQYF. Filled out from reference TRBV28 and TRBJ2-7, the complete variable domain reads DVKVTQSSRYLVKRTGEKVFLECVQDMDHENMFWYRQDPGLGLRLIYFSYDVKMKEKGDIPEGYSVSREKKERFSLILESASTNQTSMYLCASSFAPPGYEQYFGPGTRLTVT.

This clonotype came up a few times. This chain connects TRBV20-1 to TRBJ2-1; a possible D gene is TRBD1 (6 bases). V dropped 1 base and J dropped 9 bases, with 19 bases sitting between them. The CDR3 has 15 residues. CDR1 and CDR2 from the germline V gene are DFQATT and SNEGSKA (reference sequence). CDR3 sequence (DNA): TGCAGTGCTAGAGTCTCGACAGGCCCGCAGGGTGAGCAGTTCTTC. Its protein product is CSARVSTGPQGEQFF.

Many counts were recorded for this clonotype. This chain joins TRBV4-3 and TRBJ2-7, with 7 bases matching TRBD1. The CDR3 sequence is 15 residues long. Germline V gene lookup returns CDR1 LGHNA and CDR2 YSLEER. The J segment lost 3 bases and the V segment lost 1 base, leaving 6 bases of the junction unmatched. CDR3 loop: CASSQAPTGIYEQYF. CDR3 DNA: TGCGCCAGCAGCCAAGCCCCGACAGGGATCTACGAGCAGTACTTC.

This clonotype was recorded a few times. The chain links TRBV4-1 to TRBJ1-2, with TRBD1 matching over 8 bases. Losses at the gene ends were 1 base for V and 4 bases for J; bases not matched to a gene: 2. The germline gives CDR1 MGHRA, CDR2 YSYEKL. There are 14 residues in the CDR3. CDR3: CASSQGQGIYGYTF. The CDR3 DNA is TGCGCCAGCAGCCAAGGACAGGGGATCTATGGCTACACCTTC.

This clonotype was counted at least ten times. This sequence joins TRBV29-1 and TRBJ2-7; a possible D gene is TRBD1 (6 bases). The CDR3 loop spans 12 amino acids. Trimming stripped 5 bases from V and 2 bases from J, with 10 bases between. The germline V gene has CDR1 SQVTM and CDR2 ANQGSEA. The CDR3 bases are TGCAGCGTTAGTTGGGACACCTACGAGCAGTACTTC. Its translation: CSVSWDTYEQYF.

The genes are TRBV4-3 and TRBJ2-6; D may be TRBD1 or TRBD2 (5 bases each). This CDR3 is built from 18 residues. Germline assignment: CDR1 LGHNA and CDR2 YSLEER. Trimming stripped 1 base from V and 0 bases from J, with 13 bases between. In nucleotides, the CDR3 is TGCGCCAGCAGCCAAGGGCCGGGACGGGACTCTGGGGCCAACGTCCTGACTTTC. Its translation is CASSQGPGRDSGANVLTF.

This clonotype appeared a few times. This chain links TRBV27 with TRBJ2-7; D is possibly TRBD2 (7 bases). Germline V gives CDR1 MNHEY, CDR2 SMNVEV (reference sequence). Trimming left V 0 bases short and J 6 bases short, with 9 bases between. The CDR3 is made up of 13 amino acids. In DNA form, the CDR3 reads TGTGCCAGCAGTTTATCGGGGGGGCCCGAGCAGTACTTC. Translation gives CASSLSGGPEQYF.

In this sample, this clonotype turned up a few times. This sequence joins TRBV5-6 and TRBJ2-3, with D perhaps given as TRBD1 or TRBD2 (5 bases each). The CDR3 extends over 15 amino acids. Looked up from germline, CDR1 is SGHDT and CDR2 is YYEEEE. Deletions cut 3 bases from V and 1 base from J, with 12 bases between. The chain's CDR3 is CASSYRGPGTDTQYF. The CDR3 DNA follows: TGTGCCAGCAGCTACCGGGGACCAGGCACAGATACGCAGTATTTT.

Ten or more counts support this clonotype. The chain employs TRBV12-3 or TRBV12-4 and TRBJ2-1; TRBD2 agrees at 7 bases. The CDR3 has 16 amino acids. After removal of 2 bases from V and 9 bases from J, the junction contained 13 bases not matched to a gene. CDR3: CASSLLSAGVSIEQFF. As DNA, the CDR3 is TGTGCCAGCAGTTTATTGTCGGCGGGAGTAAGTATTGAGCAGTTCTTC.

This clonotype has more than one count but fewer than ten. The chain combines TRBV14 with TRBJ2-1; perhaps TRBD2 as D (5 bases). The V end was cut by 1 base, the J end by 7 bases, with 14 bases between. Per germline, CDR1 SGHDN and CDR2 FVKESK. This CDR3 region has 15 residues. The CDR3 DNA follows: TGTGCCAGCAGCCAAGGAGGGTTTTTGTCGAATGAGCAGTTCTTC. It encodes CASSQGGFLSNEQFF.

The chain uses TRBV7-9 and TRBJ1-2; D is unresolved. Trimming pared 0 bases from V and 8 bases from J, leaving 7 bases between. Germline CDR1 is SEHNR and CDR2 is FQNEAQ (reference sequence). The CDR3 has 12 residues. The CDR3 protein is CASSLAEAGYTF. For the CDR3, the DNA is TGTGCCAGCAGCTTAGCGGAGGCAGGCTACACCTTC.

The chain couples TRBV24-1 to TRBJ2-2, with D perhaps TRBD2 (5 bases). Germline V gives CDR1 KGHDR, CDR2 SFDVKD. V was shortened by 5 bases and J by 6 bases, with 9 bases between the two germline ends. CDR3 length: 13 residues. This chain's CDR3 is CATSGGGPGELFF. The CDR3 nucleotides are TGTGCCACCAGTGGAGGAGGACCCGGGGAGCTGTTTTTT.

This chain uses TRBV7-9 with TRBJ2-7; D unresolved. Between the trimmed V and J ends, which lost 5 bases and 2 bases, there was a span of 10 bases. Looked up from germline, CDR1 is SEHNR and CDR2 is FQNEAQ (reference sequence). The CDR3 is 13 residues long. The CDR3 nucleotides read TGTGCCAGCAGCCCAACCGAAACCTACGAGCAGTACTTC. Encoded protein: CASSPTETYEQYF.

The V gene is TRBV20-1, the J gene TRBJ2-1; D perhaps matches TRBD2 (5 bases). The germline CDR1 and CDR2 sequences are DFQATT and SNEGSKA (reference sequence). The CDR3 runs to 16 residues. V lost 8 bases to trimming and J lost 4 bases, with 24 bases between them. DNA for the CDR3: TGCAGTACTCCCACCTCGAGAGGGCCTGGGTACAATGAGCAGTTCTTC. Protein product: CSTPTSRGPGYNEQFF.

The sample holds many counts of this clonotype. The chain combines TRBV29-1 with TRBJ2-1; D is undetermined. The germline CDR1 and CDR2 sequences are SQVTM and ANQGSEA. Deletions cut 1 base from V and 5 bases from J, with 9 bases between. This CDR3 spans 13 amino acids. CDR3 protein: CSVEGWTHNEQFF. The CDR3 DNA reads TGCAGCGTTGAAGGCTGGACCCACAATGAGCAGTTCTTC.

This clonotype was counted only a few times. The genes are TRBV28 and TRBJ2-1; TRBD1 matches at 8 bases. The trim removed 5 bases at V and 6 bases at J, leaving 9 bases unmatched. Germline V gene lookup returns CDR1 MDHEN and CDR2 SYDVKM. This CDR3 spans 15 amino acids. CDR3 loop: CASSRDRGRGNEQFF. The DNA of the CDR3 is TGTGCCAGCAGTCGAGACAGGGGACGGGGCAATGAGCAGTTCTTC.

This clonotype was detected a few times. The rearrangement uses TRBV27 and TRBJ2-3, with 10 nucleotides matching TRBD2. This CDR3 spans 16 amino acids. Germline assignment: CDR1 MNHEY and CDR2 SMNVEV (reference sequence). Trimming cost V 1 base and J 1 base; bases outside gene matches: 2. The CDR3 DNA reads as TGTGCCAGCAGTTTATTAAGCGGGAGGGGCACAGATACGCAGTATTTT. It translates to CASSLLSGRGTDTQYF.

This CDR3 reads CASSVAGGFYNEQFF. Written as DNA, the CDR3 is TGTGCCAGCAGTGTAGCGGGAGGGTTTTACAATGAGCAGTTCTTC. This sequence joins TRBV25-1 and TRBJ2-1, with 11 bases fitting TRBD2. The CDR3 is 15 residues long. J gave up 4 bases and V 4 bases, and 3 bases lay outside the gene matches. In germline, CDR1 is MGHDK, CDR2 SYGVNS.

This clonotype was detected only a few times. The rearrangement uses TRBV27 and TRBJ2-1, with a tentative D call TRBD1 (6 bases). Trimming removed 7 bases from V and 0 bases from J, with 16 bases in between. The length of the CDR3 is 16 residues. Germline lookup yields CDR1 MNHEY and CDR2 SMNVEV (reference sequence). The CDR3 nucleotides read TGTGCCAGCACCACGATCGGGACATACTCCTACAATGAGCAGTTCTTC. Its protein product is CASTTIGTYSYNEQFF.

The chain carries TRBV29-1 and TRBJ2-1; D is ambiguous. V dropped 4 bases and J dropped 0 bases, with 22 bases sitting between them. Germline lookup yields CDR1 SQVTM and CDR2 ANQGSEA. The CDR3 sequence is 18 residues long. CDR3 DNA sequence: TGCAGCGTTGGAAAGTTGTTAGGACGCCACAGCTCCTACAATGAGCAGTTCTTC. Translation: CSVGKLLGRHSSYNEQFF.

The J gene is TRBJ2-7, the V gene TRBV10-3, with a possible D match to TRBD1 (5 bases). Germline V lookup: CDR1 ENHRY, CDR2 SYGVKD. With 2 bases removed from V and 4 bases from J, the gap between germline ends came to 15 bases. The CDR3 is 15 amino acids. CDR3 amino acids: CAISEPGHVPYEQYF. The CDR3 DNA reads as TGTGCCATCAGTGAGCCCGGACACGTCCCGTACGAGCAGTACTTC.